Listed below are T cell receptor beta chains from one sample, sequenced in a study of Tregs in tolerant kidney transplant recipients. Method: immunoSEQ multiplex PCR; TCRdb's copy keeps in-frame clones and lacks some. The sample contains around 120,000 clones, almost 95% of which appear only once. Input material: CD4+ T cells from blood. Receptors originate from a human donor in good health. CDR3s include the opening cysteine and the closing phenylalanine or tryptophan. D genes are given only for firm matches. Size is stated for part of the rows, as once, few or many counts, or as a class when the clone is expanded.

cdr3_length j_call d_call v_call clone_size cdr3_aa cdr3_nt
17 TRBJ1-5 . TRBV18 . CASSPGTHQGGDQPQHF TGTGCCAGCTCACCGGGGACCCACCAAGGAGGTGATCAGCCCCAGCATTTT
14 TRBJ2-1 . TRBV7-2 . CASSLRVFYNEQFF TGTGCCAGCAGCTTAAGGGTGTTCTACAATGAGCAGTTCTTC
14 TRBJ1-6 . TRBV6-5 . CASSYRQTNSPLHF TGTGCCAGCAGTTACAGACAGACAAATTCACCCCTCCACTTT
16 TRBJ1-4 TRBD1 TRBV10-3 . CAISESGQAGGEKLFF TGTGCCATCAGTGAGTCTGGACAGGCGGGGGGTGAAAAACTGTTTTTT
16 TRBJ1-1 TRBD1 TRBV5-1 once CASSLVGTGSPTEAFF TGCGCCAGCAGCTTGGTGGGGACAGGGTCCCCCACTGAAGCTTTCTTT
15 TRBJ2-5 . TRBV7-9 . CASSHFRAAEETQYF TGTGCCAGCAGCCATTTCCGGGCCGCGGAGGAGACCCAGTACTTC
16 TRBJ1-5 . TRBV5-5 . CASSWPLTKSNQPQHF TGTGCCAGCAGCTGGCCGCTGACGAAGAGCAATCAGCCCCAGCATTTT
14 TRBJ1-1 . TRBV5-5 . CASSWDPKGTEAFF TGTGCCAGCAGCTGGGACCCAAAGGGGACTGAAGCTTTCTTT
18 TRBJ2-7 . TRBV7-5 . CARSPSGGGWAFNYEQYF TGTGCCAGAAGCCCCAGCGGGGGCGGATGGGCTTTCAACTACGAGCAGTACTTC
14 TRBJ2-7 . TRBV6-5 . CASSSSGLPYEQYF TGTGCCAGCAGTTCCAGCGGGTTACCCTACGAGCAGTACTTC
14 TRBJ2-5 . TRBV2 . CASSEQAVQETQYF TGTGCCAGCAGTGAACAAGCGGTCCAAGAGACCCAGTACTTC
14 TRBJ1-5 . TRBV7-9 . CASSLGSGAQPQHF TGTGCCAGCAGCTTGGGTTCGGGAGCACAGCCCCAGCATTTT
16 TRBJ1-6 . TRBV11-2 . CASSLNTGSYNSPLHF TGTGCCAGCAGCCTTAACACGGGGAGCTATAATTCACCCCTCCACTTT
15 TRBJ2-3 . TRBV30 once CAWSRAGLSTDTQYF TGTGCCTGGAGTAGGGCGGGGCTATCGACAGATACGCAGTATTTT
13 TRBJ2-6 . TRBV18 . CASSREGPNVLTF TGTGCCAGCTCACGGGAAGGGCCCAACGTCCTGACTTTC
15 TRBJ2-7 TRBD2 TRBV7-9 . CASSPRWTSFHEQYF TGTGCCAGCAGCCCGCGCTGGACTAGTTTCCACGAGCAGTACTTC
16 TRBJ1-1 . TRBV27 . CASSLYRGGGTTEAFF TGTGCCAGCAGTTTATATCGGGGCGGGGGTACGACTGAAGCTTTCTTT
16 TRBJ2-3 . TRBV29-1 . CSVEFRGILGTDTQYF TGCAGCGTTGAATTTCGGGGGATCTTGGGCACAGATACGCAGTATTTT
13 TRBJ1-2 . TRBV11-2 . CASSHQRDYGYTF TGTGCCAGCAGCCATCAACGGGACTATGGCTACACCTTC
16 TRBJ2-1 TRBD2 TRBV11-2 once CASSSIAGASYNEQFF TGTGCCAGCAGCTCAATAGCGGGAGCGTCCTACAATGAGCAGTTCTTC
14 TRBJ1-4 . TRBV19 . CASSSGDYNEKLFF TGTGCCAGTAGTTCCGGTGACTATAATGAAAAACTGTTTTTT
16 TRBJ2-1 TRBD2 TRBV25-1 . CASSGERGLRDNEQFF TGTGCCAGCAGTGGGGAGCGGGGACTAAGGGACAATGAGCAGTTCTTC
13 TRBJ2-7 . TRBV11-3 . CASSSGISYEQYF TGTGCCAGCAGCTCTGGAATTTCCTACGAGCAGTACTTC
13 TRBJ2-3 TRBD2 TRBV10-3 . CAISEPGGGTQYF TGTGCCATCAGTGAGCCCGGGGGGGGTACGCAGTATTTT
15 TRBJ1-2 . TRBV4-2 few CASSQEGGPSYGYTF TGTGCCAGCAGCCAAGAGGGAGGCCCGTCCTATGGCTACACCTTC
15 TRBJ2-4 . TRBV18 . CASSPRDGSKNIQYF TGTGCCAGCTCACCAAGGGATGGGTCCAAAAACATTCAGTACTTC
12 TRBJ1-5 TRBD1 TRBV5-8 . CASGQGGQPQHF TGTGCCAGCGGACAGGGAGGTCAGCCCCAGCATTTT
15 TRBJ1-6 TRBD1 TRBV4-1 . CASSDRDSYNSPLHF TGCGCCAGCAGTGACAGGGACTCCTATAATTCACCCCTCCACTTT
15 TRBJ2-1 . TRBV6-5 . CASRSGTGAYNEQFF TGTGCCAGCAGGTCCGGGACTGGAGCCTACAATGAGCAGTTCTTC
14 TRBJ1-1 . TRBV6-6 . CASSYSSGVTEAFF TGTGCCAGCAGTTACTCGTCCGGAGTCACTGAAGCTTTCTTT
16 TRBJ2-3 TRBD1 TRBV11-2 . CASSPGLTGSTDTQYF TGTGCCAGCAGCCCGGGTCTGACAGGGAGCACAGATACGCAGTATTTT
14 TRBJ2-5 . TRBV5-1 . CASSLQTHQETQYF TGCGCCAGCAGCTTGCAGACCCACCAAGAGACCCAGTACTTC
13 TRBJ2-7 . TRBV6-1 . CASSRGSSYEQYF TGTGCCAGCTCTCGGGGGAGCTCCTACGAGCAGTACTTC
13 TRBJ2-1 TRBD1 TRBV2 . CASSKQGIDEQFF TGTGCCAGCAGCAAACAGGGGATCGATGAGCAGTTCTTC
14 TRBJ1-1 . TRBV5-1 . CASSLNRENTEAFF TGCGCCAGCAGCTTGAACAGGGAGAACACTGAAGCTTTCTTT
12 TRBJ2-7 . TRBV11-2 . CASRYSGTAEYF TGTGCCAGCAGATACTCAGGGACTGCAGAGTACTTC
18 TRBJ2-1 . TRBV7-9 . CASSSPPYARGSYNEQFF TGTGCCAGCAGCTCACCCCCATATGCGCGGGGAAGCTACAATGAGCAGTTCTTC
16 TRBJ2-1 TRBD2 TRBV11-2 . CASSLRGGGSRNEQFF TGTGCCAGCAGCTTAAGGGGCGGCGGGAGTCGCAATGAGCAGTTCTTC
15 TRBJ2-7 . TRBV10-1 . CASSEGAGQWDEQYF TGCGCCAGCAGTGAGGGCGCGGGACAGTGGGACGAGCAGTACTTC
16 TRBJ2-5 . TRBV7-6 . CASSPTTGTHQETQYF TGTGCCAGCAGCCCCACTACAGGTACCCATCAAGAGACCCAGTACTTC
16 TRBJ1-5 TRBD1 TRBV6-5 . CASSYSDRGHGQPQHF TGTGCCAGCAGTTACTCCGACAGGGGGCATGGTCAGCCCCAGCATTTT
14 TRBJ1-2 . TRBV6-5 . CASSYWGPNYGYTF TGTGCCAGCAGTTACTGGGGTCCCAACTATGGCTACACCTTC
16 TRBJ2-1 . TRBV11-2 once CASSLGSGTTYNEQFF TGTGCCAGCAGCTTAGGTTCGGGTACGACTTACAATGAGCAGTTCTTC
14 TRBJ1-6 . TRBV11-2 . CASSLEVVNSPLHF TGTGCCAGCAGCTTAGAAGTGGTTAATTCACCCCTCCACTTT
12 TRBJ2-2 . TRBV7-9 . CASSFYSGELFF TGTGCCAGCAGCTTTTATTCAGGGGAGCTGTTTTTT
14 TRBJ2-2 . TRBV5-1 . CASSLGANTGELFF TGCGCCAGCAGCTTAGGAGCGAACACCGGGGAGCTGTTTTTT
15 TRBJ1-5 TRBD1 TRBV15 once CATSSQTGVNQPQHF TGTGCCACCAGCAGCCAGACAGGGGTTAATCAGCCCCAGCATTTT
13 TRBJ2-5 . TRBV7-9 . CASSLERGETQYF TGTGCCAGCAGCTTAGAACGCGGAGAGACCCAGTACTTC
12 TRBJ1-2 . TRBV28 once CASYQEGYGYTF TGTGCCAGCTACCAGGAGGGCTATGGCTACACCTTC
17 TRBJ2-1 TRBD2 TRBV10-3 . CAISESRLAGGPGEQFF TGTGCCATCAGTGAGTCGCGACTTGCGGGAGGGCCGGGTGAGCAGTTCTTC
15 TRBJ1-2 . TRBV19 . CASSPRAGVHYGYTF TGTGCCAGTAGTCCCAGGGCGGGGGTGCACTATGGCTACACCTTC
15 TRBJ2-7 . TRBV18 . CASSRDPITSYEQYF TGTGCCAGCTCACGCGACCCAATAACTTCCTACGAGCAGTACTTC
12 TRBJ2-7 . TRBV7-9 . CASSTSVVEQYF TGTGCCAGCAGCACTTCGGTAGTCGAGCAGTACTTC
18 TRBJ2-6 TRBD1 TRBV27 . CASSPLGQLSSGANVLTF TGTGCCAGCAGCCCCCTGGGACAGTTAAGCTCTGGGGCCAACGTCCTGACTTTC
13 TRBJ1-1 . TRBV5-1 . CASSSLLNTEAFF TGCGCCAGCAGTAGTCTGTTGAACACTGAAGCTTTCTTT
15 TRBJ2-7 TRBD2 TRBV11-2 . CASSLMGLAGAPQYF TGTGCCAGCAGCTTAATGGGACTAGCGGGAGCCCCGCAGTACTTC
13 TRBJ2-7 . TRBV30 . CAWSVSFGYEQYF TGTGCCTGGAGTGTCTCTTTTGGCTACGAGCAGTACTTC
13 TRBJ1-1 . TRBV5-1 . CASREGSNTEAFF TGCGCCAGCCGGGAGGGGTCGAACACTGAAGCTTTCTTT
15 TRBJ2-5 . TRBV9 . CASSLPLGGAETQYF TGTGCCAGCAGCCTCCCCTTGGGGGGAGCGGAGACCCAGTACTTC